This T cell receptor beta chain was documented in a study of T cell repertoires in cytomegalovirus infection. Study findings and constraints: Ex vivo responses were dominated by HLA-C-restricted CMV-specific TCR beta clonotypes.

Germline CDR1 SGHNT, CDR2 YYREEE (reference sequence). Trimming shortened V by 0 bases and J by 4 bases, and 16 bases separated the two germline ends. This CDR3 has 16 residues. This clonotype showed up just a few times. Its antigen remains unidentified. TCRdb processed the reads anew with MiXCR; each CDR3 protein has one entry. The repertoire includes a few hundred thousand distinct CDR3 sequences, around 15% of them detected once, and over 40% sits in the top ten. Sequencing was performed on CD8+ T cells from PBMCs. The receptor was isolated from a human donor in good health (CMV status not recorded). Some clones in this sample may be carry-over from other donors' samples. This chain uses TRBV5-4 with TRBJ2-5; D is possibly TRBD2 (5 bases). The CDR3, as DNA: TGTGCCAGCAGCTTGGAGGATCGGTCGGGAAGAGAGACCCAGTACTTC. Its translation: CASSLEDRSGRETQYF. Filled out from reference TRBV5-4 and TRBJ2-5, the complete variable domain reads ETGVTQSPTHLIKTRGQQVTLRCSSQSGHNTVSWYQQALGQGPQFIFQYYREEENGRGNFPPRFSGLQFPNYSSELNVNALELDDSALYLCASSLEDRSGRETQYFGPGTRLLVL.